A single sample gave rise to the 10 T cell receptor beta chains below, sequenced in a study of OX40 agonist ivuxolimab in advanced cancers. The receptor library was made with the immunoSEQ multiplex PCR assay. TCRdb mirrors the immuneACCESS table, restricted to in-frame sequences. Some clones are absent from its copies; in checked studies, under half trace to an unresolved V gene, and the reason for the others is unknown. A total of tens of thousands of clones appear in this sample, 65% to 85% of them only once. The ten largest clones capture 26% of the sample. Sequences were derived from CD4+ or CD8+ T cells sorted from blood, sampled in a trial of the OX40 agonist ivuxolimab. The receptor source for this set is an adult with an advanced solid tumor such as melanoma, head and neck, liver or kidney cancer.

This sequence joins TRBV29-1 and TRBJ1-1; D possibly corresponds to TRBD1 (6 bases). Between the trimmed V and J ends, which lost 7 bases and 8 bases, there was a span of 17 bases. The CDR3 extends over 12 amino acids. Germline CDR1 and CDR2: SQVTM and ANQGSEA. CDR3 sequence: CSGVWVGTEAFF. CDR3 nucleotide sequence: TGCAGCGGGGTTTGGGTCGGGACAGAAGCTTTCTTT. Complete variable domain (other parts from reference TRBV29-1 and TRBJ1-1): SAVISQKPSRDICQRGTSLTIQCQVDSQVTMMFWYRQQPGQSLTLIATANQGSEATYESGFVIDKFPISRPNLTFSTLTVSNMSPEDSSIYLCSGVWVGTEAFFGQGTRLTVV.

This chain uses TRBV2 with TRBJ1-2, with D possibly matching TRBD1 (5 bases). Germline CDR1 and CDR2: SNHLY and FYNNEI. Trimming took 8 bases from V and 5 from J, leaving 21 bases between them. The CDR3 loop spans 15 amino acids. The CDR3 is CASPEIRGPWYGYTF. Written as DNA, the CDR3 is TGTGCCAGCCCCGAGATAAGGGGCCCTTGGTATGGCTACACCTTC.

On this clone: Other DNA sequences from this sample encode an identical CDR3 as well. The chain employs TRBV11-3 and TRBJ2-1, with 10 positions matching TRBD1. The germline V gene has CDR1 SGHNT and CDR2 YENEEA. The CDR3 covers 16 residues. Trimming at V came to 4 bases and at J to 0 bases, leaving 3 bases not matched to a gene. CDR3: CASSSRDRGSYNEQFF. CDR3 in DNA: TGTGCCAGCAGCTCAAGGGACAGGGGCTCCTACAATGAGCAGTTCTTC.

The chain couples TRBV27 to TRBJ2-2; 9 positions match TRBD1. The germline gives CDR1 MNHEY, CDR2 SMNVEV (reference sequence). This CDR3 is built from 15 residues. V lost 9 bases to trimming and J lost 4 bases; unmatched junction nucleotides: 9. The CDR3 region has the DNA TGTGCCAGTAGCTTGGGACAGGGCCTCACCGGGGAGCTGTTTTTT. This gives the protein CASSLGQGLTGELFF.

V is TRBV14 and J is TRBJ1-6; D gene uncertain. CDR3 size: 14 residues. Germline CDR1 SGHDN, CDR2 FVKESK. Trimming removed 1 base from V and 7 bases from J, with 8 bases in between. CDR3 loop: CASSQVSLNSPLHF. The CDR3 DNA reads TGTGCCAGCAGCCAAGTGAGCTTAAATTCACCCCTCCACTTT.

The rearrangement uses TRBV7-6 and TRBJ2-3; 8 bases are shared with TRBD2. The V segment lost 5 bases and the J segment 4 bases; nucleotides outside the gene matches: 11. Germline CDR1 and CDR2: SGHVS and FNYEAQ. This CDR3 has 16 amino acids. The CDR3 DNA is TGTGCCAGCAGCCTTCAAGCGGGAGAGGCAGCAGATACGCAGTATTTT. This translates into CASSLQAGEAADTQYF.

This sequence joins TRBV6-5 and TRBJ2-7; D gene unclear. CDR3 size: 13 residues. CDR1 and CDR2 (germline): MNHEY, SVGAGI. Trimming left V 4 bases short and J 3 bases short, with 10 bases between. CDR3 bases: TGTGCCAGCAGTTGGCCAGGAGACTACGAGCAGTACTTC. Residues: CASSWPGDYEQYF.

The chain combines TRBV7-6 with TRBJ2-5; 8 positions match TRBD2. The junction had 5 bases not matched to a gene; V was cut back by 2 bases and J by 0 bases. The CDR3 is made up of 16 amino acids. CDR1 and CDR2 from the germline V gene are SGHVS and FNYEAQ. The DNA of the CDR3 is TGTGCCAGCAGCTTATCAGCGGGGGAGTACCAAGAGACCCAGTACTTC. Its protein product is CASSLSAGEYQETQYF. Filled out from reference TRBV7-6 and TRBJ2-5, the complete variable domain reads GAGVSQSPRYKVTKRGQDVALRCDPISGHVSLYWYRQALGQGPEFLTYFNYEAQQDKSGLPNDRFSAERPEGSISTLTIQRTEQRDSAMYRCASSLSAGEYQETQYFGPGTRLLVL.

This clone was seen a handful of times. This chain connects TRBV9 to TRBJ1-5; no reliable D call. In germline, CDR1 is SGDLS, CDR2 YYNGEE. The V and J ends lost 4 bases and 7 bases respectively, with 12 bases between them. This CDR3 contains 13 residues. CDR3 sequence reads: CASSLGGGQPQHF. As DNA, the CDR3 is TGTGCCAGCAGCCTGGGTGGAGGCCAGCCCCAGCATTTT.

The chain joins TRBV5-1 to TRBJ2-7; D call uncertain. The V end was cut by 2 bases, the J end by 0 bases, with 15 bases between. Germline V gives CDR1 SGHRS, CDR2 YFSETQ. This CDR3 has 16 residues. The CDR3 DNA follows: TGCGCCAGCAGCTTCTCCGGATCCGGGTTCTCCTACGAGCAGTACTTC. Protein product: CASSFSGSGFSYEQYF.